These 18 T cell receptor beta chains share one sample of origin, sequenced in a study of cytomegalovirus exposure and HLA in healthy donors. Researchers ran the PCR with 60 Vbeta and 13 Jbeta primers. Libraries were prepared by immunoSEQ multiplex PCR; TCRdb keeps only in-frame clonotypes and omits some of them. In total, the table holds more than 45,000 clones. Input material: PBMCs. The origin of the receptors is a male donor in good health and CMV-seronegative.

The chain joins TRBV27 to TRBJ2-7; D is ambiguous. Germline CDR1 MNHEY, CDR2 SMNVEV (reference sequence). CDR3 length: 13 residues. V was pared by 4 bases and J by 3 bases, with 10 bases between. This CDR3 is CASSWAPDYEQYF. The CDR3 DNA is TGTGCCAGCAGTTGGGCCCCCGACTACGAGCAGTACTTC.

The V and J genes are TRBV28 and TRBJ2-7, with TRBD2 as a possible D gene (6 bases). Between the trimmed V and J ends, which lost 4 bases and 7 bases, there was a span of 23 bases. The length of the CDR3 is 16 residues. Germline CDR1 and CDR2: MDHEN and SYDVKM. The CDR3 here is CASSSPLLANLREQYF. The CDR3 coding sequence is TGTGCCAGCAGTTCCCCCCTACTAGCTAACCTTCGGGAGCAGTACTTC. Combining the CDR3 with reference TRBV28 and TRBJ2-7 gives the whole variable domain DVKVTQSSRYLVKRTGEKVFLECVQDMDHENMFWYRQDPGLGLRLIYFSYDVKMKEKGDIPEGYSVSREKKERFSLILESASTNQTSMYLCASSSPLLANLREQYFGPGTRLTVT.

The chain couples TRBV11-2 to TRBJ2-7, with 7 bases identical to TRBD1. The germline V gene encodes CDR1 SGHAT and CDR2 FQNNGV. The CDR3 runs to 16 residues. Unmatched junction bases numbered 13, after V lost 5 bases and J lost 3 bases. The CDR3 region has the DNA TGTGCCAGCAGCCACCCTGAGGGGGCTCCCGGCTACGAGCAGTACTTC. Its translation: CASSHPEGAPGYEQYF.

The chain is built from TRBV27 and TRBJ1-1; no firm D call. Looked up from germline, CDR1 is MNHEY and CDR2 is SMNVEV (reference sequence). This CDR3 has 15 amino acids. The V gene lost 3 bases and the J gene lost 0 bases, with 11 bases spanning the gap. As DNA, the CDR3 is TGTGCCAGCAGTTTGCGCGACAACCTGAACACTGAAGCTTTCTTT. Translated, it gives CASSLRDNLNTEAFF.

This sequence joins TRBV5-4 and TRBJ1-2; 9 positions match TRBD1. Germline lookup yields CDR1 SGHNT and CDR2 YYREEE (reference sequence). With V trimmed by 4 bases and J by 8 bases, 6 bases remained unmatched. The CDR3 sequence is 13 residues long. CDR3 region: CASSVGQGRGYTF. The CDR3 bases are TGTGCCAGCAGCGTCGGACAGGGGCGCGGCTACACCTTC.

J is TRBJ2-3 and V is TRBV7-2, with 9 bases identical to TRBD1. The trim removed 6 bases at V and 3 bases at J, leaving 10 bases unmatched. The germline V gene encodes CDR1 SGHTA and CDR2 FQGNSA. The CDR3 contains 16 residues. CDR3 nucleotide sequence: TGTGCCAGCAGTCGAAGGACAGGGGCGCTGACAGATACGCAGTATTTT. Translating it yields CASSRRTGALTDTQYF.

The rearrangement uses TRBV5-1 and TRBJ2-6; possibly TRBD2 for D (5 bases). Germline assignment: CDR1 SGHRS and CDR2 YFSETQ. The ends were cut back, 0 bases at V and 1 base at J, with 14 bases in the middle. This CDR3 spans 18 amino acids. CDR3 region: CASSLALGVGSGANVLTF. In DNA form, the CDR3 reads TGCGCCAGCAGCTTGGCGCTCGGGGTTGGGTCTGGGGCCAACGTCCTGACTTTC.

The chain employs TRBV2 and TRBJ2-1; 7 bases map to TRBD2. The CDR3 has 16 amino acids. Per the germline V gene, CDR1 is SNHLY and CDR2 is FYNNEI. V lost 1 base and J lost 3; bases outside the gene matches: 6. CDR3 in DNA: TGTGCCAGCAGTGAAGAGGGACTAATGGGCTACAATGAGCAGTTCTTC. This encodes CASSEEGLMGYNEQFF.

The chain links TRBV19 to TRBJ2-1; 11 nucleotides line up with TRBD2. The CDR3 is 15 residues long. The junction had 6 bases not matched to a gene; V was cut back by 4 bases and J by 7 bases. Germline assignment: CDR1 LNHDA and CDR2 SQIVND (reference sequence). The CDR3 loop is CASSTGTSGINEQFF. As DNA, the CDR3 is TGTGCCAGTAGTACCGGGACTAGCGGAATTAATGAGCAGTTCTTC.

The chain combines TRBV6-5 with TRBJ2-7; possibly TRBD1 for D (6 bases). The CDR3 contains 15 residues. CDR1 is MNHEY, CDR2 SVGAGI, per germline. V gave up 3 bases and J gave up 2 bases, with 14 bases separating them. The CDR3 spells CASSYNRDTAYEQYF. The CDR3 coding sequence is TGTGCCAGCAGTTATAACCGGGACACCGCCTACGAGCAGTACTTC.

The CDR3 protein is CSVVRDRGDNEQFF. Here the CDR3 DNA reads TGCAGCGTTGTAAGGGACAGGGGTGACAATGAGCAGTTCTTC. The rearrangement uses TRBV29-1 and TRBJ2-1, with 10 bases lining up with TRBD1. Germline trimming cut 4 bases from V and 5 bases from J; bases unmatched to any gene: 5. The germline CDR1 and CDR2 sequences are SQVTM and ANQGSEA. The CDR3 runs 14 residues.

The chain couples TRBV6-5 to TRBJ1-4; no clear D. The V gene lost 0 bases and the J gene lost 3 bases, with 5 bases spanning the gap. CDR1 and CDR2 from the germline V gene are MNHEY and SVGAGI. The CDR3 sequence is 14 residues long. The CDR3 loop is CASSYSGSNEKLFF. CDR3 DNA: TGTGCCAGCAGTTACTCCGGTTCTAATGAAAAACTGTTTTTT.

The chain uses TRBV7-2 and TRBJ1-5; D is ambiguous. This CDR3 is built from 13 residues. Germline assignment: CDR1 SGHTA and CDR2 FQGNSA. Trimming took 5 bases from V and 5 from J, leaving 10 bases between them. CDR3 coding DNA: TGTGCCAGCAGCAAAGACACTTATCAGCCCCAGCATTTT. Amino acids: CASSKDTYQPQHF.

As concerns this clone: Additional DNA sequences in this sample encode the identical CDR3. J is TRBJ1-6 and V is TRBV9; 7 nucleotides align to TRBD1. The CDR3 loop spans 15 amino acids. The V gene's germline CDR1 is SGDLS and CDR2 YYNGEE. The V segment lost 0 bases and the J segment 7 bases; nucleotides outside the gene matches: 4. CDR3 sequence reads: CASSVGGRGNSPLHF. The CDR3 nucleotides are TGTGCCAGCAGCGTAGGAGGCAGGGGGAATTCACCCCTCCACTTT.

The chain links TRBV7-3 to TRBJ2-2; D not certain. The V gene's germline CDR1 is SGHTA and CDR2 FQGTGA. CDR3 length: 15 residues. V lost 3 bases and J 0 bases, leaving 8 bases between the germline ends. The CDR3 spells CASSFSPTNTGELFF. The CDR3 bases are TGTGCCAGCAGCTTTAGTCCCACGAACACCGGGGAGCTGTTTTTT. Filled out from reference TRBV7-3 and TRBJ2-2, the complete variable domain reads GAGVSQTPSNKVTEKGKYVELRCDPISGHTALYWYRQSLGQGPEFLIYFQGTGAADDSGLPNDRFFAVRPEGSVSTLKIQRTERGDSAVYLCASSFSPTNTGELFFGEGSRLTVL.

This chain joins TRBV2 and TRBJ1-1, with TRBD1 identical over 7 bases. The CDR3 extends over 14 amino acids. Trimming took 3 bases from V and 4 from J; bases not matched to a gene: 5. Germline V gene lookup returns CDR1 SNHLY and CDR2 FYNNEI. This chain's CDR3 is CASSDWDSATEAFF. CDR3 bases: TGTGCCAGCAGTGACTGGGACAGTGCCACTGAAGCTTTCTTT.

The V gene is TRBV7-2, the J gene TRBJ2-1; TRBD2 might be the D (6 bases). Trimming stripped 1 base from V and 5 bases from J, with 12 bases between. The CDR3 spans 15 residues. The V gene's germline CDR1 is SGHTA and CDR2 FQGNSA. This CDR3 is CASSLGTTFDNEQFF. The CDR3 bases are TGTGCCAGCAGCTTAGGGACTACCTTTGACAATGAGCAGTTCTTC.

V gene TRBV4-3 combines with J gene TRBJ2-3; 7 positions match TRBD2. The CDR3 is made up of 17 amino acids. Trimming cost V 1 base and J 1 base; bases outside gene matches: 8. Germline-derived CDR1 and CDR2 are LGHNA and YSLEER. DNA of the CDR3: TGCGCCAGCAGCCAAGGGGTCGGGGGGAGGCGCACAGATACGCAGTATTTT. Amino acids: CASSQGVGGRRTDTQYF.